The 23 T cell receptor beta chains below all came from one sample that was sequenced in a study of blood T cell repertoires in COVID-19. Using immunoSEQ multiplex PCR, the repertoire was profiled, and TCRdb retains in-frame clones only, with some absent. The sample lists hundreds of thousands of clones; 75% to 85% were seen once. Source material: peripheral blood. All receptors come from a woman in her 30s with COVID-19, enrolled during active disease.

V gene TRBV19 combines with J gene TRBJ2-2, with 11 nucleotides matching TRBD2. Germline assignment: CDR1 LNHDA and CDR2 SQIVND (reference sequence). Unmatched junction bases numbered 3, after V lost 10 bases and J lost 2 bases. This CDR3 comprises 14 residues. The CDR3 DNA reads as TGTGCCACCGGGACTAGCGGAAACACCGGGGAGCTGTTTTTT. Translation: CATGTSGNTGELFF.

This CDR3 reads CASSSPTGGAYQPQHF. The CDR3 DNA is TGTGCCAGCAGTTCGCCGACAGGGGGCGCTTATCAGCCCCAGCATTTT. The chain couples TRBV28 to TRBJ1-5; 10 bases are a match to TRBD1. The CDR3 loop spans 16 amino acids. Germline V lookup: CDR1 MDHEN, CDR2 SYDVKM. The ends lost 4 bases at V and 5 bases at J; junction bases unmatched: 8.

This chain links TRBV6-5 with TRBJ1-5; 9 nucleotides agree with TRBD1. With V trimmed by 7 bases and J by 3 bases, 7 bases remained unmatched. The germline CDR1 and CDR2 sequences are MNHEY and SVGAGI. CDR3 length equals 15 residues. Written as DNA, the CDR3 is TGTGCCAGCACCGGGACAGGGCCCCCCAATCAGCCCCAGCATTTT. Amino acid sequence: CASTGTGPPNQPQHF.

V usage is TRBV19 and J usage is TRBJ2-7; D remains ambiguous. Germline loops: CDR1 LNHDA, CDR2 SQIVND (reference sequence). V was pared by 5 bases and J by 2 bases, with 16 bases between. There are 15 residues in the CDR3. CDR3 region: CASSPQKLLPYEQYF. The CDR3 DNA follows: TGTGCCAGTAGTCCCCAAAAACTTCTTCCCTACGAGCAGTACTTC.

The rearrangement uses TRBV3-1 (or the pseudogene TRBV3-2) and TRBJ2-5; the D is unclear. This CDR3 comprises 14 residues. V lost 5 bases and J lost 2, with 12 bases in between. Germline-derived CDR1 and CDR2 are LGHDT and YNNKEL (reference sequence). The CDR3 sequence is CASSVRLSQETQYF. The DNA of the CDR3 is TGTGCCAGCAGCGTTCGACTGAGTCAAGAGACCCAGTACTTC.

V usage is TRBV9 and J usage is TRBJ2-7; D might be TRBD2 (5 bases). V lost 2 bases and J lost 0, with 9 bases in between. Germline CDR1 and CDR2: SGDLS and YYNGEE. The CDR3 has 14 residues. CDR3 bases: TGTGCCAGCAGCGTTAGCGAGATCTCCTACGAGCAGTACTTC. This encodes CASSVSEISYEQYF.

This chain links TRBV19 with TRBJ2-7; D perhaps matches TRBD2 (5 bases). CDR3 length equals 15 residues. Looked up from germline, CDR1 is LNHDA and CDR2 is SQIVND (reference sequence). With 3 bases removed from V and 1 base from J, the gap between germline ends came to 13 bases. CDR3 in amino acids: CASSIMASLSYEQYF. The CDR3, as DNA: TGTGCCAGTAGTATTATGGCTAGCCTGTCCTACGAGCAGTACTTC.

The genes are TRBV5-1 and TRBJ2-7; TRBD2 matches at 7 bases. The length of the CDR3 is 15 residues. Germline-derived CDR1 and CDR2 are SGHRS and YFSETQ. With 1 base clipped from V and 4 bases from J, the junction kept 8 bases outside the gene matches. CDR3 residues: CASSLLAGEVYEQYF. The CDR3 DNA reads as TGCGCCAGCAGCTTGTTGGCGGGAGAGGTTTACGAGCAGTACTTC.

J is TRBJ1-2 and V is TRBV28; 8 nucleotides match TRBD1. J lost 4 bases, V lost 6 bases, and 10 bases had no gene match. This CDR3 has 15 residues. CDR1 MDHEN and CDR2 SYDVKM come from the germline V gene. In DNA form, the CDR3 reads TGTGCCAGCAGCCACAGGGGGATCTGGGGCTATGGCTACACCTTC. Its protein is CASSHRGIWGYGYTF.

CDR3 in DNA: TGTGCCAGCAGTGTGCAGGGGTTCAATGAGCAGTTCTTC. Encoded protein: CASSVQGFNEQFF. The chain is built from TRBV2 and TRBJ2-1; TRBD1 might be the D (6 bases). This CDR3 has 13 amino acids. Germline V gene lookup returns CDR1 SNHLY and CDR2 FYNNEI. The germline V and J ends were trimmed by 4 bases and 6 bases, with 10 bases remaining between them.

The V and J genes are TRBV7-9 and TRBJ1-6; 8 nucleotides agree with TRBD1. This CDR3 comprises 15 residues. V gave up 1 base and J gave up 8 bases; unmatched junction bases: 4. Germline V gives CDR1 SEHNR, CDR2 FQNEAQ (reference sequence). DNA of the CDR3: TGTGCCAGCAGCTTAGGACAGGGGCAACATTCACCCCTCCACTTT. It codes for CASSLGQGQHSPLHF.

The rearrangement joins TRBV5-4 to TRBJ2-1; D ambiguous. V gave up 4 bases and J gave up 5 bases, with 13 bases separating them. CDR1 and CDR2 from the germline V gene are SGHNT and YYREEE (reference sequence). This CDR3 is built from 14 residues. DNA of the CDR3: TGTGCCAGCAGCCCGGATCTCAGGAACAATGAGCAGTTCTTC. This codes for CASSPDLRNNEQFF.

The rearrangement joins TRBV27 to TRBJ2-6, with unresolved D. The CDR3 length is 18 residues. From germline, CDR1 is MNHEY and CDR2 SMNVEV (reference sequence). With 6 bases removed from V and 0 bases from J, the gap between germline ends came to 18 bases. In DNA form, the CDR3 reads TGTGCCAGCAGCCAGTTGGCGTTAGGAGACTCTGGGGCCAACGTCCTGACTTTC. This encodes CASSQLALGDSGANVLTF.

V usage is TRBV5-4 and J usage is TRBJ1-1, with a weak D call TRBD1 (5 bases). Per the germline V gene, CDR1 is SGHNT and CDR2 is YYREEE (reference sequence). The ends were cut back, 0 bases at V and 3 bases at J, with 12 bases in the middle. CDR3 size: 15 residues. The CDR3 sequence is CASSLEAGRDTEAFF. The CDR3 coding sequence is TGTGCCAGCAGCTTGGAGGCAGGGAGGGACACTGAAGCTTTCTTT.

This clone appeared a few times. The chain combines TRBV29-1 with TRBJ2-1, with D possibly being TRBD1 (6 bases). CDR1 and CDR2 from the germline V gene are SQVTM and ANQGSEA. The CDR3 covers 15 residues. Trimming took 2 bases from V and 0 from J, leaving 11 bases between them. The CDR3 sequence is CSVERGQSSYNEQFF. CDR3 nucleotide sequence: TGCAGCGTTGAACGAGGACAGAGCTCCTACAATGAGCAGTTCTTC.

V and J are TRBV11-2 and TRBJ2-7; D call uncertain. The V end was cut by 5 bases, the J end by 4 bases, with 12 bases between. The length of the CDR3 is 13 residues. Germline V CDR1 and CDR2: SGHAT, FQNNGV. The DNA of the CDR3 is TGTGCCAGCAGCCCCATGACATGGTACGAGCAGTACTTC. This translates into CASSPMTWYEQYF.

This chain uses TRBV30 with TRBJ1-5; tentatively, D is TRBD1 (5 bases). V lost 3 bases to trimming and J lost 7 bases, with 19 bases between them. The CDR3 covers 15 residues. Germline V lookup: CDR1 GTSNPN, CDR2 SVGIG (reference sequence). In nucleotides, the CDR3 is TGTGCCTGGAGCCAACCCGCAGGGTACAGCCAGCCCCAGCATTTT. This encodes CAWSQPAGYSQPQHF.

There are a few counts of this clone. CDR3 amino acids: CASSESGQGRFF. The CDR3 DNA reads as TGCGCCAGCAGTGAGTCGGGACAGGGAAGATTCTTC. This chain links TRBV10-1 with TRBJ2-1, with TRBD1 matching over 9 bases. Trimming removed 0 bases from V and 16 bases from J; junction bases left unmatched: 4. CDR1 and CDR2 from the germline V gene are WNHNN and SYGVQD (reference sequence). CDR3 size: 12 residues.

The chain is built from TRBV7-8 and TRBJ2-7; possibly TRBD1 for D (5 bases). V was trimmed by 5 bases and J by 1 base, leaving 18 bases between them. From germline, CDR1 is SGHVS and CDR2 FQNEAQ. The CDR3 is 16 amino acids. The CDR3 coding sequence is TGTGCCAGCAGCCCTAGAGGCCAGGGTGCGTCCTACGAGCAGTACTTC. As protein: CASSPRGQGASYEQYF.

V is TRBV24-1 and J is TRBJ2-1; 7 bases fit TRBD2. Germline V CDR1 and CDR2: KGHDR, SFDVKD. V lost 3 bases to trimming and J lost 2 bases; unmatched junction nucleotides: 3. CDR3 size: 15 residues. The CDR3 region has the DNA TGTGCCACCAGTGATGACGGGGGGACCTACAATGAGCAGTTCTTC. Amino acids: CATSDDGGTYNEQFF.

The chain links TRBV21-1 to TRBJ2-3; the table's D call, TRBD2, was not checked against the DNA. TRBV21-1 counts as a pseudogene. The CDR3 consists of 17 residues. Here the CDR3 DNA reads TGTGCCAGCAGCAAAGCGCGAGCGGGAGGGTTGACAGATACGCAGTATTTT. This sequence encodes CASSKARAGGLTDTQYF.

The rearrangement links TRBV6-5 to TRBJ2-1; D ambiguous. V was clipped by 7 bases and J by 7 bases, with 8 bases between them. Germline V CDR1 and CDR2: MNHEY, SVGAGI. The CDR3 has 11 amino acids. In DNA form, the CDR3 reads TGTGCCAGCATTGGCCAGAATGAGCAGTTCTTC. The encoded protein is CASIGQNEQFF.

The rearrangement links TRBV5-1 to TRBJ2-5, with a possible D match to TRBD1 (5 bases). Deletions cut 2 bases from V and 1 base from J, with 12 bases between. Germline V gives CDR1 SGHRS, CDR2 YFSETQ. This CDR3 comprises 15 residues. The CDR3 here is CASSFGRAVQETQYF. For the CDR3, the DNA is TGCGCCAGCAGCTTTGGCAGGGCTGTCCAAGAGACCCAGTACTTC.